These T cell receptor beta chains were read from a single sample in a study of blood T cell repertoires in COVID-19. The table came from immunoSEQ multiplex PCR; TCRdb's copy has only in-frame clones and leaves some out. The data show around 140,000 clones, around 84% seen once. Sequencing was done on a sample of PBMCs or T cells enriched from blood (not recorded which). These receptors were obtained from a man between 40 and 49 years old with acute COVID-19. Each CDR3 is given with its conserved first and last residue. D genes are given only for firm matches. Some rows have no size entry. The others give once, few or many, or a class for an expanded clone.

j_gene | d_gene | abundance | v_gene | len | CDR3nt | CDR3aa
TRBJ2-3 | - | - | TRBV10-3 | 16 | TGTGCCATCAGTGAGGGCGGGGCCCACTCCACAGATACGCAGTATTTT | CAISEGGAHSTDTQYF
TRBJ2-4 | TRBD1 | - | TRBV19 | 14 | TGTGCCAGTGCGAAGGGACAGCCTTTAGTCAATCAGTACTTC | CASAKGQPLVNQYF
TRBJ2-7 | TRBD2 | - | TRBV19 | 16 | TGTGCCAGTAGTATAGGAGGGCTAGCGGGAAACTACGAGCAGTACTTC | CASSIGGLAGNYEQYF
TRBJ2-1 | TRBD2 | - | TRBV18 | 16 | TGTGCCAGCTCACTTGGACTAGCGGGGGGGCCCGGTGAGCAGTTCTTC | CASSLGLAGGPGEQFF
TRBJ2-4 | - | - | TRBV6-5 | 15 | TGTGCCAGCACCCTGGACATTTTAGCCAAAAACATTCAGTACTTC | CASTLDILAKNIQYF
TRBJ1-5 | - | - | TRBV20-1 | 13 | TGCAGTGCTAGTACAGGGACGGATCAGCCCCAGCATTTT | CSASTGTDQPQHF
TRBJ1-6 | - | - | TRBV15 | 15 | TGTGCCACCAGCAGAGATTTGGACAATAATTCACCCCTCCACTTT | CATSRDLDNNSPLHF
TRBJ2-2 | TRBD1 | once | TRBV7-9 | 16 | TGTGCCAGCAGACCTACAGGGGGCTCGAACACCGGGGAGCTGTTTTTT | CASRPTGGSNTGELFF
TRBJ1-5 | TRBD1 | - | TRBV2 | 14 | TGTGCCAGCAGTCCCCTGACAGGGGTTCAGCCCCAGCATTTT | CASSPLTGVQPQHF
TRBJ2-3 | - | - | TRBV20-1 | 11 | TGCAGTGCTTCGCTTTGGGGCGGAGGGCTTTTT | CSASLWGGGLF
TRBJ2-7 | - | - | TRBV7-9 | 15 | TGTGCCAGCAGCGATCAGGGTCTGAAACACTACGAGCAGTACTTC | CASSDQGLKHYEQYF
TRBJ1-4 | - | - | TRBV29-1 | 14 | TGCAGCGTTGGGTTCGGACAGACCAATGAAAAACTGTTTTTT | CSVGFGQTNEKLFF
TRBJ1-2 | - | - | TRBV28 | 15 | TGTGCCAGCAGTTTAACCGGCGGCCCTAACTATGGCTACACCTTC | CASSLTGGPNYGYTF
TRBJ1-6 | - | - | TRBV30 | 14 | TGTGCCGGGAACTACGGAACCAATAATTCACCCCTCCACTTT | CAGNYGTNNSPLHF
TRBJ2-5 | - | - | TRBV6-5 | 13 | TGTGCCAGCCTTGAGGGACTTCGAGAGACCCAGTACTTC | CASLEGLRETQYF
TRBJ2-3 | - | - | TRBV5-1 | 14 | TGCGCCAGCAGCTTTGGAGCCGGTACAGATACGCAGTATTTT | CASSFGAGTDTQYF
TRBJ2-7 | TRBD1 | - | TRBV29-1 | 13 | TGCAGCGTGGGGACAGGGGGCCCCTACGAGCAGTACTTC | CSVGTGGPYEQYF
TRBJ2-7 | - | - | TRBV5-8 | 14 | TGTGCCAGCAGCTTGGCGGCTAGTTCCTACGAGCAGTACTTC | CASSLAASSYEQYF
TRBJ1-4 | TRBD1 | - | TRBV28 | 14 | TGTGCCAGCAGTTTCGACAGGGTCGAGGAAAAACTGTTTTTT | CASSFDRVEEKLFF
TRBJ1-1 | - | - | TRBV15 | 13 | TGTGCCACCAAAACAGGTCTCAACACTGAAGCTTTCTTT | CATKTGLNTEAFF
TRBJ2-7 | TRBD2 | - | TRBV18 | 15 | TGTGCCAGCTCACTGGGGACTAGCCGAACCTACGAGCAGTACTTC | CASSLGTSRTYEQYF
TRBJ1-2 | - | - | TRBV5-1 | 13 | TGCGCCAGCTTCCCCGGCGGGGGCTATGGCTACACCTTC | CASFPGGGYGYTF
TRBJ2-7 | TRBD1 | - | TRBV4-2 | 16 | TGTGCCAGCAGCCTTCCCAGGTTGACAGGGGGCTACGAGCAGTACTTC | CASSLPRLTGGYEQYF
TRBJ2-1 | TRBD2 | - | TRBV9 | 17 | TGTGCCAGCAGCGTTCAACTAGCGGGAGGCCTCTACAATGAGCAGTTCTTC | CASSVQLAGGLYNEQFF
TRBJ1-1 | TRBD1 | - | TRBV10-1 | 17 | TGCGCCAGCAGTGGGGAGAGGGGACAGGGGGGGAACACTGAAGCTTTCTTT | CASSGERGQGGNTEAFF
TRBJ1-5 | TRBD1 | - | TRBV28 | 15 | TGTGCCAGCAGTTCGGGACAGGGGGACAATCAGCCCCAGCATTTT | CASSSGQGDNQPQHF
TRBJ1-2 | TRBD1 | - | TRBV27 | 18 | TGTGCCACCAATAGTTTCGGGACAGGGGAGGGGTCTAACTATGGCTACACCTTC | CATNSFGTGEGSNYGYTF
TRBJ2-3 | TRBD2 | - | TRBV6-6 | 16 | TGTGCCAGCAGTCCACCCGGGACTAGCGGGAGAGATACGCAGTATTTT | CASSPPGTSGRDTQYF
TRBJ1-5 | TRBD1 | - | TRBV30 | 14 | TGTGCCTGGACCGACAGGGTCGGAAATCAGCCCCAGCATTTT | CAWTDRVGNQPQHF
TRBJ1-2 | - | - | TRBV19 | 13 | TGTGCCGCAGGAACGGAGCAGGGGTATGGCTACACCTTC | CAAGTEQGYGYTF
TRBJ1-1 | - | - | TRBV13 | 14 | TGTGCCAGCAGCTCCTATCTGGTGAACACTGAAGCTTTCTTT | CASSSYLVNTEAFF
TRBJ1-5 | TRBD1 | - | TRBV5-1 | 16 | TGCGCCAGCAGCTTGGGGGACAGGGGGTTGGATCAGCCCCAGCATTTT | CASSLGDRGLDQPQHF
TRBJ2-2 | TRBD2 | - | TRBV5-1 | 16 | TGCGCCAGCAGCTGGGGGACTAGCGGGGGCACCGGGGAGCTGTTTTTT | CASSWGTSGGTGELFF
TRBJ1-1 | TRBD1 | - | TRBV6-5 | 14 | TGTGCCAGCAGTTCCGCAGGGGGCAGGTATGAAGCTTTCTTT | CASSSAGGRYEAFF
TRBJ1-2 | TRBD1 | - | TRBV7-9 | 19 | TGTGCCAGCAGCGACCCGACAGGGGGGGGGCGGGGCTCCCGGCGTGGCTACACCTTC | CASSDPTGGGRGSRRGYTF
TRBJ2-7 | - | - | TRBV6-5 | 15 | TGTGCCAGCAGTTACTCTGGGACTCTGAATGACGAGCAGTACTTC | CASSYSGTLNDEQYF
TRBJ2-7 | - | - | TRBV28 | 15 | TGTGCCAGCAGTCGCCCGACCGGAGATCGGGGGGAGCAGTACTTC | CASSRPTGDRGEQYF
TRBJ1-2 | - | - | TRBV27 | 14 | TGTGCCAGCAGTCGGTCCGGGAGTAACTATGGCTACACCTTC | CASSRSGSNYGYTF
TRBJ2-7 | TRBD2 | - | TRBV19 | 15 | TGTGCCAGTAGTATAAGGACTAGCGGGACCTACGAGCAGTACTTC | CASSIRTSGTYEQYF
TRBJ1-1 | - | - | TRBV29-1 | 13 | TGCAGTGGGGGGGCTAGGCGGAACACTGAAGCTTTCTTT | CSGGARRNTEAFF
TRBJ2-2 | TRBD1 | - | TRBV19 | 15 | TGTGCCAGTATCCCCGGGACAGGCGGCGGCGGGGAGCTGTTTTTT | CASIPGTGGGGELFF
TRBJ2-3 | TRBD2 | - | TRBV3-1/TRBV3-2 | 17 | TGTGCCAGCAGCCAAGATTGGGCTAGCGGGAGAACAGATACGCAGTATTTT | CASSQDWASGRTDTQYF
TRBJ2-3 | TRBD2 | - | TRBV6-4 | 15 | TGTGCCAGCAGTGAAGTGGGCGGGAGTACAGATACGCAGTATTTT | CASSEVGGSTDTQYF
TRBJ1-1 | - | - | TRBV24-1 | 14 | TGTGCCACCAGGGGGCGGGGGCAGGGCACTGAAGCTTTCTTT | CATRGRGQGTEAFF
TRBJ1-1 | TRBD1 | once | TRBV7-8 | 15 | TGTGCCAGCAGCCAAAGACAGGGGGGGAACACTGAAGCTTTCTTT | CASSQRQGGNTEAFF
TRBJ2-1 | TRBD2 | - | TRBV6-1 | 17 | TGTGCCAGCAGTGAAGACGGGGCTAGCGGGAGACAGGATGAGCAGTTCTTC | CASSEDGASGRQDEQFF
TRBJ2-7 | TRBD1 | - | TRBV5-1 | 14 | TGCGCCAGCAGCTTGGTGGCAGGGGGCATCTGGCAGTACTTC | CASSLVAGGIWQYF
TRBJ1-2 | - | - | TRBV6-6 | 16 | TGTGCCAGCAGTCCCAATCCACAGGGATGGTACTATGGCTACACCTTC | CASSPNPQGWYYGYTF
TRBJ1-1 | TRBD1 | many | TRBV28 | 13 | TGTGCCAGCAGTCACAGGGGTAACACTGAAGCTTTCTTT | CASSHRGNTEAFF
TRBJ2-2 | TRBD1 | once | TRBV15 | 17 | TGTGCCACCAGCGGGGAACGGACAGGGGGTTACACCGGGGAGCTGTTTTTT | CATSGERTGGYTGELFF
TRBJ1-1 | - | - | TRBV30 | 13 | TGTGCCTGGATGGGGGCAGCGAACACTGAAGCTTTCTTT | CAWMGAANTEAFF
TRBJ1-5 | - | - | TRBV18 | 13 | TGTGCCAGCACAGTCGGGGGCAATCAGCCCCAGCATTTT | CASTVGGNQPQHF
TRBJ1-2 | - | few | TRBV30 | 11 | TGTGCCTTCCGACAGGCGGGTGGCTACACCTTC | CAFRQAGGYTF
TRBJ1-5 | - | - | TRBV10-3 | 16 | TGTGCCATCAGCGACGAGGGCTCCTATAGCAATCAGCCCCAGCATTTT | CAISDEGSYSNQPQHF
TRBJ1-2 | TRBD1 | - | TRBV5-6 | 15 | TGTGCCAGCAGCACCGGACAGGAGACTAACTATGGCTACACCTTC | CASSTGQETNYGYTF
TRBJ1-1 | - | - | TRBV5-6 | 13 | TGTGCCAGCAGTCTGGACACGAACACTGAAGCTTTCTTT | CASSLDTNTEAFF
TRBJ2-5 | - | - | TRBV6-5 | 13 | TGTGCCAGCAGTTACTCGAGGGTTGAGACCCAGTACTTC | CASSYSRVETQYF
TRBJ1-4 | TRBD1 | - | TRBV3-1/TRBV3-2 | 16 | TGTGCCAGCAGCCGCCGGGACAGGGCCACTAATGAAAAACTGTTTTTT | CASSRRDRATNEKLFF
TRBJ2-2 | TRBD1 | once | TRBV24-1 | 21 | TGTGCCACCAGTGCCTCCGACAGGGGAGGTCTATTTACCCATGAAACCGGGGAGCTGTTTTTT | CATSASDRGGLFTHETGELFF
TRBJ1-3 | - | - | TRBV7-2 | 15 | TGTGCCAGCAGCTTAACGGGGGGAACTGGAAACACCATATATTTT | CASSLTGGTGNTIYF